This TCR beta chain emerged from a study of CD8 T cells in Susac syndrome. Whole-study findings and limits: No clonal expansion appeared among CD4+ T cells in Susac patients.

Random hexamers were used to reverse transcribe an amount of about 0.45 to 1 ug RNA. TCRdb reanalysed the immunoSEQ multiplex PCR reads using MiXCR and keeps one entry per CDR3 protein. The table records under 200,000 distinct CDR3 sequences, 85% to 95% of them present only once. A word on this clonotype: Its target is not known.

Trimming shortened V by 6 bases and J by 1 base, and 18 bases separated the two germline ends. The CDR3 is 16 residues long. Sequenced: CD4+ T cells from PBMCs. This sequence was found in a human donor with Susac syndrome. The rearrangement joins TRBV12-3 or TRBV12-4 to TRBJ1-1, with D perhaps TRBD1 (5 bases). The CDR3 here is CASSPRVGVGNTEAFF. DNA for the CDR3: TGTGCCAGCAGCCCGAGAGTGGGGGTGGGGAACACTGAAGCTTTCTTT.